The 30 T cell receptor beta chains given below trace back to one sample, sequenced in a study of cytomegalovirus exposure and HLA in healthy donors. The primer mix had 60 Vbeta and 13 Jbeta primers. Method: immunoSEQ multiplex PCR; TCRdb's copy keeps in-frame clones and lacks some. The table for this sample gives more than 110,000 clones. Input material: PBMCs. These receptors were collected from a man aged 35-49 years in good health and CMV-seronegative.

This chain joins TRBV28 and TRBJ1-6, with 7 bases aligning to TRBD1. CDR1 is MDHEN and CDR2 is SYDVKM in the germline V gene. This CDR3 region has 12 residues. Losses at the gene ends were 7 bases for V and 13 bases for J; bases not matched to a gene: 7. CDR3 region: CASIGTVGPLHF. DNA of the CDR3: TGTGCCAGCATAGGGACAGTAGGCCCCCTCCACTTT.

The chain recombines TRBV4-2 with TRBJ1-2; D is possibly TRBD1 (6 bases). This CDR3 region has 17 residues. Trimming removed 0 bases from V and 4 bases from J, with 18 bases in between. Germline values: CDR1 LGHNA, CDR2 YNFKEQ. This CDR3 is CASSQEVGGGLGYGYTF. In DNA form, the CDR3 reads TGTGCCAGCAGCCAAGAGGTTGGGGGCGGCTTGGGCTATGGCTACACCTTC.

The chain combines TRBV19 with TRBJ2-7, with TRBD1 identical over 10 bases. J was trimmed by 4 bases and V by 4 bases; bases with no gene match: 7. The CDR3 loop spans 15 amino acids. The germline V gene has CDR1 LNHDA and CDR2 SQIVND (reference sequence). The CDR3 spells CASSKPGTGVYEQYF. CDR3 nucleotide sequence: TGTGCCAGTAGTAAGCCCGGGACAGGGGTTTACGAGCAGTACTTC.

The rearrangement links TRBV6-5 to TRBJ1-1; 7 bases agree with TRBD1. The ends lost 5 bases at V and 6 bases at J; junction bases unmatched: 6. There are 13 residues in the CDR3. Germline-derived CDR1 and CDR2 are MNHEY and SVGAGI. CDR3 protein: CASSPGQFPEAFF. The CDR3 DNA follows: TGTGCCAGCAGTCCGGGACAGTTCCCTGAAGCTTTCTTT.

The J gene is TRBJ1-1, the V gene TRBV11-2; D gene ambiguous. V was shortened by 0 bases and J by 1 base, with 6 bases between the two germline ends. Germline lookup yields CDR1 SGHAT and CDR2 FQNNGV. This CDR3 has 14 amino acids. The CDR3 is CASSLDNKNTEAFF. DNA for the CDR3: TGTGCCAGCAGCTTAGATAACAAGAACACTGAAGCTTTCTTT. Using reference TRBV11-2 and TRBJ1-1 for the parts outside the CDR3, the full variable domain is EAGVAQSPRYKIIEKRQSVAFWCNPISGHATLYWYQQILGQGPKLLIQFQNNGVVDDSQLPKDRFSAERLKGVDSTLKIQPAKLEDSAVYLCASSLDNKNTEAFFGQGTRLTVV.

V is TRBV7-2 and J is TRBJ2-7; no reliable D call. This CDR3 has 13 amino acids. V was clipped by 5 bases and J by 0 bases, with 8 bases between them. Germline V gives CDR1 SGHTA, CDR2 FQGNSA. The CDR3 DNA reads TGTGCCAGCAGCCCCCCGTCCTCCTACGAGCAGTACTTC. Protein sequence: CASSPPSSYEQYF.

The chain links TRBV10-3 to TRBJ2-5; the D gene is possibly TRBD1 (7 bases). Germline V gene data show CDR1 as ENHRY and CDR2 as SYGVKD. The CDR3 sequence is 13 residues long. V was shortened by 6 bases and J by 2 bases, with 10 bases between the two germline ends. The CDR3 region has the DNA TGTGCCATCAGCGGGGGACAGCAAGAGACCCAGTACTTC. Translated: CAISGGQQETQYF.

The V and J genes are TRBV6-5 and TRBJ1-2; tentative D call: TRBD1 (6 bases). V was pared by 8 bases and J by 5 bases, with 12 bases between. This CDR3 has 12 amino acids. Per germline, CDR1 MNHEY and CDR2 SVGAGI. The CDR3 here is CASGRGGYGYTF. CDR3 in DNA: TGTGCCAGCGGCAGGGGCGGGTATGGCTACACCTTC.

This rearrangement joins TRBV19 to TRBJ2-7, with 9 bases matching TRBD1. CDR1 is LNHDA, CDR2 SQIVND, per germline (reference sequence). CDR3 length: 15 residues. J was trimmed by 3 bases and V by 5 bases; bases with no gene match: 8. The DNA of the CDR3 is TGTGCCAGTAGTCCCGGGACAGGGTTGTTCTACGAGCAGTACTTC. Translating gives CASSPGTGLFYEQYF.

The chain uses TRBV5-1 and TRBJ2-2; D may be TRBD1 (6 bases). V was cut by 6 bases and J by 1 base, with 13 bases left in between. The CDR3 sequence is 15 residues long. Germline CDR1 reads SGHRS; CDR2 reads YFSETQ. CDR3 amino acids: CASNRAAENTGELFF. The CDR3, as DNA: TGCGCCAGCAACAGGGCGGCGGAGAACACCGGGGAGCTGTTTTTT.

This rearrangement joins TRBV7-2 to TRBJ2-6; a possible D gene is TRBD1 (5 bases). CDR1 is SGHTA and CDR2 is FQGNSA in the germline V gene. V lost 4 bases to trimming and J lost 1 base, with 17 bases between them. This CDR3 is 18 amino acids long. This CDR3 reads CASSSRTKMGSGANVLTF. In DNA, the CDR3 is TGTGCCAGCAGCTCCAGGACAAAAATGGGATCTGGGGCCAACGTCCTGACTTTC.

This chain connects TRBV7-2 to TRBJ2-7; D not resolved. The ends were cut back, 5 bases at V and 0 bases at J, with 8 bases in the middle. Germline V gene sequence: CDR1 SGHTA, CDR2 FQGNSA. The CDR3 loop spans 13 amino acids. The CDR3 DNA reads as TGTGCCAGCAGCCCCACCTACTCCTACGAGCAGTACTTC. It codes for CASSPTYSYEQYF.

The chain links TRBV5-1 to TRBJ1-1; TRBD1 aligns across 9 bases. Losses at the gene ends were 4 bases for V and 5 bases for J; bases not matched to a gene: 9. Per the germline V gene, CDR1 is SGHRS and CDR2 is YFSETQ. The CDR3 has 15 amino acids. CDR3 protein: CASSPPRQGGTEAFF. In DNA form, the CDR3 reads TGCGCCAGCAGCCCACCCCGACAGGGGGGAACTGAAGCTTTCTTT.

The chain uses TRBV7-2 and TRBJ1-2; 8 nucleotides line up with TRBD1. This CDR3 region has 15 residues. J gave up 7 bases and V 2 bases, and 9 bases lay outside the gene matches. Germline assignment: CDR1 SGHTA and CDR2 FQGNSA. CDR3 loop: CASSLITGGIFGYTF. The CDR3 nucleotides are TGTGCCAGCAGCTTAATAACAGGGGGAATCTTTGGCTACACCTTC.

The V call is TRBV7-2, the J call TRBJ2-1, with D perhaps TRBD1 (5 bases). This CDR3 region has 14 residues. V was cut by 7 bases and J by 1 base, with 11 bases left in between. The germline V gene has CDR1 SGHTA and CDR2 FQGNSA. The CDR3 loop reads CASKSGLSYNEQFF. The CDR3 nucleotides read TGTGCCAGCAAATCAGGGTTGTCCTACAATGAGCAGTTCTTC.

This chain connects TRBV4-3 to TRBJ2-2; D is perhaps TRBD1 (6 bases). CDR1 and CDR2 from the germline V gene are LGHNA and YSLEER. Trimming pared 0 bases from V and 0 bases from J, leaving 14 bases between. The CDR3 is made up of 18 amino acids. The CDR3 DNA is TGCGCCAGCAGCCAAGAGGGTGGACAGTGGGCGAACACCGGGGAGCTGTTTTTT. This translates into CASSQEGGQWANTGELFF.

The chain combines TRBV18 with TRBJ2-2; D remains ambiguous. CDR1 is KGHSH, CDR2 LQKENI, per germline. Trimming stripped 3 bases from V and 4 bases from J, with 6 bases between. CDR3 length equals 13 residues. CDR3 sequence (DNA): TGTGCCAGCTCACCGAGCGTCACCGGGGAGCTGTTTTTT. This sequence encodes CASSPSVTGELFF.

The chain links TRBV7-9 to TRBJ2-3; TRBD1 matches at 8 bases. Germline CDR1 is SEHNR and CDR2 is FQNEAQ (reference sequence). Germline trimming cut 5 bases from V and 2 bases from J; bases unmatched to any gene: 6. This CDR3 has 15 amino acids. The DNA for the CDR3 is TGTGCCAGCAGCGCCCCGGACAGGGCCACAGATACGCAGTATTTT. Translating gives CASSAPDRATDTQYF.

The chain recombines TRBV2 with TRBJ2-3; D is perhaps TRBD1 (6 bases). The CDR3 spans 16 residues. With 5 bases removed from V and 0 bases from J, the gap between germline ends came to 15 bases. Germline-derived CDR1 and CDR2 are SNHLY and FYNNEI. DNA of the CDR3: TGTGCCAGCAGTCGCCCCGGGACACCAAGCACAGATACGCAGTATTTT. The encoded protein is CASSRPGTPSTDTQYF.

The chain is built from TRBV9 and TRBJ2-3; 8 bases agree with TRBD1. J lost 6 bases, V lost 4 bases, and 7 bases had no gene match. The CDR3 runs 14 residues. The germline CDR1 and CDR2 sequences are SGDLS and YYNGEE. The CDR3 sequence: CASSTGGQTDTQYF. CDR3 nucleotide sequence: TGTGCCAGCAGCACAGGGGGTCAAACGGATACGCAGTATTTT.

V usage is TRBV6-1 and J usage is TRBJ1-5, with TRBD1 as a possible D gene (6 bases). CDR3 length: 19 amino acids. CDR1 and CDR2 from the germline V gene are MNHNS and SASEGT. V lost 4 bases, J lost 0 bases, and 22 bases lay in between. The CDR3 nucleotides are TGTGCCAGCAGTGGCCCCGGACAGCCTGATCTCTATAGCAATCAGCCCCAGCATTTT. Protein sequence: CASSGPGQPDLYSNQPQHF.

CDR3 sequence: CASSLTLAGASYEQYF. The CDR3 DNA follows: TGTGCCAGCAGCTTGACACTAGCGGGGGCTTCCTACGAGCAGTACTTC. The V call is TRBV5-4, the J call TRBJ2-7, with 11 bases aligning to TRBD2. The germline CDR1 and CDR2 sequences are SGHNT and YYREEE (reference sequence). V was clipped by 1 base and J by 1 base; unmatched bases: 4. The CDR3 spans 16 residues.

The rearrangement links TRBV5-1 to TRBJ1-1; no definite D call. CDR1 is SGHRS and CDR2 is YFSETQ in the germline V gene. Trimming took 1 base from V and 5 from J, leaving 12 bases between them. The CDR3 length is 14 residues. DNA of the CDR3: TGCGCCAGCAGCTTGCCAGCCTCGGGGACTGAAGCTTTCTTT. Translated, it gives CASSLPASGTEAFF.

V usage is TRBV11-1 and J usage is TRBJ2-7; D possibly corresponds to TRBD1 (5 bases). The CDR3 runs 12 residues. V was clipped by 3 bases and J by 5 bases, with 8 bases between them. Germline V gene data show CDR1 as SGHAT and CDR2 as FQDESV (reference sequence). In DNA, the CDR3 is TGTGCCAGCAGCTTTTTCAGGGACGAGCAGTACTTC. Protein: CASSFFRDEQYF.

The V gene is TRBV27, the J gene TRBJ1-1, with D perhaps TRBD1 (6 bases). V lost 8 bases, J lost 4 bases, and 17 bases lay in between. Germline lookup yields CDR1 MNHEY and CDR2 SMNVEV (reference sequence). The CDR3 runs 14 residues. CDR3 sequence: CASGPTGHITEAFF. The CDR3 DNA sequence: TGTGCCAGCGGCCCGACAGGACATATCACTGAAGCTTTCTTT.

Remarks on this clone: One junction end disagrees with the germline gene, perhaps due to a read error. The chain uses TRBV4-3 and TRBJ1-2; 7 positions match TRBD1. This CDR3 contains 16 residues. The V gene's germline CDR1 is LGHNA and CDR2 YSLEER. The CDR3 loop is CASSEDIQGISYGYTF. The CDR3 bases are TGCGCCAGCAGCGAAGACATACAGGGGATTAGCTATGGCTACACCTTC.

The chain combines TRBV9 with TRBJ2-7; D may be TRBD2 (6 bases). Germline CDR1 SGDLS, CDR2 YYNGEE. The V end lost 4 bases, the J end lost 5 bases, and 16 bases lay between the germline ends. This CDR3 comprises 14 residues. CDR3 loop: CASSSDYSGHEQYF. The DNA for the CDR3 is TGTGCCAGCAGCAGTGATTATAGCGGCCACGAGCAGTACTTC.

The V call is TRBV28, the J call TRBJ1-2, with 12 bases matching TRBD1. J gave up 7 bases and V 6 bases, and 12 bases lay outside the gene matches. Germline CDR1 MDHEN, CDR2 SYDVKM. The CDR3 sequence is 16 residues long. In nucleotides, the CDR3 is TGTGCCAGCAGAGCCCCCGGGACAGGGGGCGTAGGTGGCTACACCTTC. Its protein product is CASRAPGTGGVGGYTF.

This chain uses TRBV19 with TRBJ1-2, with D possibly matching TRBD1 (5 bases). CDR1 LNHDA and CDR2 SQIVND come from the germline V gene (reference sequence). V lost 6 bases and J 2 bases, leaving 10 bases between the germline ends. This CDR3 spans 13 amino acids. The CDR3 sequence is CASSPGLNYGYTF. CDR3 DNA: TGTGCCAGTAGCCCGGGACTCAACTATGGCTACACCTTC.

The J gene is TRBJ1-3, the V gene TRBV27, with D perhaps matching TRBD1 (6 bases). Trimming pared 6 bases from V and 1 base from J, leaving 13 bases between. CDR3 length: 15 amino acids. From germline, CDR1 is MNHEY and CDR2 SMNVEV (reference sequence). The DNA for the CDR3 is TGTGCCAGCAGACCGGGGGGGCCATCTGGAAACACCATATATTTT. This encodes CASRPGGPSGNTIYF.